This T cell receptor beta chain is from a study of T cells in Graves' hyperthyroidism and ophthalmopathy. The CDR3 is made up of 17 amino acids. The V and J ends lost 0 bases and 3 bases, in that order; junction bases with no gene match: 12. Germline V lookup: CDR1 DFQATT, CDR2 SNEGSKA (reference sequence). Amplification of TCR beta CDR3 regions was performed using RNA transcripts as template. Researchers ran a first-round RT-PCR on the TCR CDR3 using the HTBI primer set. TCRdb fed the multiplex PCR reads into MiXCR, producing one record per CDR3 protein. The table has some 510,000 distinct CDR3 sequences, around 46% seen once. This clonotype was seen more than once but under ten times. Its antigen is not identified. Newly diagnosed hyperthyroidism, duration under 2 months, in patients aged 18 to 65. Study-level points and caveats: Stable hyperthyroidism was separated from ophthalmopathy by a model based on 13 V-J features. Blood also carried most thyroid clonotypes expanded above 0.001.

V is TRBV20-1 and J is TRBJ2-5; 8 nucleotides line up with TRBD2. Specimen: peripheral blood or thyroid tissue (not recorded which). The source of this sequence is a woman in her late teens or twenties with Graves' hyperthyroidism. CDR3 amino acids: CSARDWRLAGTEETQYF. The CDR3 DNA reads as TGCAGTGCTAGAGACTGGAGGCTAGCGGGCACAGAAGAGACCCAGTACTTC.